These 12 T cell receptor beta chains were sequenced from one sample in a study of blood T cell repertoires in COVID-19. Only in-frame clones appear in the TCRdb table, and some are missing; sequencing was by immunoSEQ multiplex PCR. The sample shows about 150,000 clones, 85% to 90% of them seen only once. The sample consisted of peripheral blood. The receptors come from a middle-aged woman with acute or convalescent COVID-19.

The chain is built from TRBV15 and TRBJ2-1; D not certain. With 0 bases removed from V and 7 bases from J, the gap between germline ends came to 19 bases. The CDR3 totals 17 residues. In germline, CDR1 is LNHNV, CDR2 YYDKDF (reference sequence). CDR3 region: CATSRDAAPTQRNEQFF. The DNA of the CDR3 is TGTGCCACCAGCAGAGATGCGGCTCCAACTCAAAGGAATGAGCAGTTCTTC.

This chain joins TRBV19 and TRBJ1-2, with a possible D match to TRBD1 (5 bases). Germline loops: CDR1 LNHDA, CDR2 SQIVND (reference sequence). V shed 3 bases and J shed 2 bases, with 13 bases lying between them. CDR3 length: 15 amino acids. For the CDR3, the DNA is TGTGCCAGTAGTATCTGGGGCAGGGCCAACTATGGCTACACCTTC. This gives the protein CASSIWGRANYGYTF.

CDR3 DNA: TGTGCCAGCAGCCGGACAGGGGTCACCGGGGAGCTGTTTTTT. Its protein product is CASSRTGVTGELFF. The chain uses TRBV5-4 and TRBJ2-2; 9 bases agree with TRBD1. The J segment lost 4 bases and the V segment lost 4 bases, leaving 2 bases of the junction unmatched. CDR3 length equals 14 residues. Germline V lookup: CDR1 SGHNT, CDR2 YYREEE (reference sequence).

The chain carries TRBV15 and TRBJ1-5; D is perhaps TRBD1 (5 bases). Germline V gene data show CDR1 as LNHNV and CDR2 as YYDKDF (reference sequence). V was cut by 0 bases and J by 5 bases, with 8 bases left in between. The CDR3 extends over 14 amino acids. The CDR3 region is CATSRDRVDQPQHF. The CDR3 nucleotides read TGTGCCACCAGCAGAGACAGGGTAGATCAGCCCCAGCATTTT.

The chain employs TRBV5-1 and TRBJ2-7; D remains ambiguous. Per the germline V gene, CDR1 is SGHRS and CDR2 is YFSETQ. The CDR3 loop spans 16 amino acids. Trimming took off 1 base at V and 1 base at J, with 15 bases between the two ends. CDR3 loop: CASSLSAGSVSYEQYF. CDR3 coding DNA: TGCGCCAGCAGCTTGTCAGCAGGCTCAGTTTCCTACGAGCAGTACTTC. Combining the CDR3 with reference TRBV5-1 and TRBJ2-7 gives the whole variable domain KAGVTQTPRYLIKTRGQQVTLSCSPISGHRSVSWYQQTPGQGLQFLFEYFSETQRNKGNFPGRFSGRQFSNSRSEMNVSTLELGDSALYLCASSLSAGSVSYEQYFGPGTRLTVT.

A single count supports this clone. The chain joins TRBV10-3 to TRBJ1-1; 7 positions match TRBD1. The J segment lost 0 bases and the V segment lost 10 bases, leaving 5 bases of the junction unmatched. Germline V gene sequence: CDR1 ENHRY, CDR2 SYGVKD. There are 13 residues in the CDR3. This CDR3 is CATGDSMNTEAFF. The CDR3 DNA reads as TGTGCCACCGGGGACAGTATGAACACTGAAGCTTTCTTT.

This rearrangement joins TRBV7-6 to TRBJ2-5; 7 nucleotides align to TRBD1. With 5 bases clipped from V and 2 bases from J, the junction kept 8 bases outside the gene matches. Germline V CDR1 and CDR2: SGHVS, FNYEAQ. This CDR3 is 15 amino acids long. In DNA form, the CDR3 reads TGTGCCAGCAGCCGCGGACAGGCGAAACAAGAGACCCAGTACTTC. This encodes CASSRGQAKQETQYF.

CDR3 DNA: TGTGCCAGCAGCTCGCGGACTCCAGGGGATGAAAAACTGTTTTTT. It specifies CASSSRTPGDEKLFF. The chain employs TRBV5-4 and TRBJ1-4; D might be TRBD1 (6 bases). The germline gives CDR1 SGHNT, CDR2 YYREEE (reference sequence). This CDR3 is 15 amino acids long. V gave up 3 bases and J gave up 6 bases, with 15 bases separating them.

The chain carries TRBV3-1 (or the pseudogene TRBV3-2) and TRBJ2-7; 7 bases match TRBD1. Germline V gene data show CDR1 as LGHDT and CDR2 as YNNKEL (reference sequence). V was pared by 4 bases and J by 4 bases, with 13 bases of the junction left unmatched. The CDR3 has 16 amino acids. In DNA form, the CDR3 reads TGTGCCAGCAGCCGCGCCTCCACAGGGGTATATTACGAGCAGTACTTC. It is translated as CASSRASTGVYYEQYF.

This sequence joins TRBV27 and TRBJ2-3; 9 bases align to TRBD2. Germline loops: CDR1 MNHEY, CDR2 SMNVEV (reference sequence). Trimming took 2 bases from V and 5 from J; bases not matched to a gene: 14. This CDR3 region has 18 residues. The CDR3 protein is CASSLGLFSGGGVDTQYF. CDR3 DNA: TGTGCCAGCAGTTTAGGGCTCTTTTCGGGCGGGGGGGTAGATACGCAGTATTTT.

J is TRBJ2-7 and V is TRBV13, with D possibly being TRBD2 (6 bases). With 5 bases removed from V and 1 base from J, the gap between germline ends came to 12 bases. Germline loops: CDR1 PRHDT, CDR2 FYEKMQ (reference sequence). The CDR3 has 14 amino acids. CDR3 loop: CASSPRDSSYEQYF. The CDR3 DNA is TGTGCCAGCAGCCCACGGGACTCGTCCTACGAGCAGTACTTC.

This rearrangement joins TRBV5-3 to TRBJ2-1, with 7 nucleotides matching TRBD1. TRBV5-3 qualifies as an ORF whose function is uncertain. J gave up 9 bases and V 4 bases, and 13 bases lay outside the gene matches. The CDR3 covers 15 residues. The CDR3 loop reads CARSPAPGQTTEQFF. The DNA for the CDR3 is TGTGCCAGAAGCCCAGCCCCGGGACAGACCACTGAGCAGTTCTTC.